This T cell receptor (beta chain) appears in the sequencing data of a study of metastatic and nonmetastatic thyroid tumors. Study details: Peripheral blood and tumor or nodule samples from malignant and benign thyroid patients were compared.

As processed by the authors: Across clinicopathological groups, CDR3 differences served as the basis for building a distant-metastasis classifier for papillary thyroid cancer. TCRdb re-called clones via MiXCR from the PCR reads. For this entry, the V and J calls and clone size follow TCRdb and not the study's own pipeline. The sample has about 35,000 clones; approximately 32% are singletons. V trimming: 1 base; J trimming: 3 bases; junction bases outside the gene matches: 8. This CDR3 comprises 15 residues. The germline CDR1 and CDR2 sequences are DFQATT and SNEGSKA (reference sequence). Patients underwent thyroid surgery, and none had received any treatment before it. This clone was seen a handful of times. Its antigen is undetermined. Study findings and constraints: As reported, TCR beta diversity in blood and tumor was significantly higher in malignant thyroid tumors than in benign nodules.

The source is a female donor with papillary thyroid cancer or a benign thyroid nodule (not recorded which). Some clones in this sample may be carry-over from other donors' samples. The sequenced sample was blood. The chain is built from TRBV20-1 and TRBJ1-1; 7 nucleotides align to TRBD1. The CDR3 sequence is CSARGPQGVYTEAFF. In nucleotides, the CDR3 is TGCAGTGCTAGAGGTCCCCAGGGGGTTTACACTGAAGCTTTCTTT.